This passage covers 19 T cell receptor beta chains from one sample sequenced in a study of early T cells in non-severe SARS-CoV-2 infection. Via MiXCR, TCRdb re-called the 5' RACE reads, giving one row per CDR3 protein. Of 65,000 to 75,000 distinct CDR3 sequences listed, 3.5% to 6% are singletons. The source material was whole blood, sampled at baseline. These receptors were collected from an adult who was a healthcare worker with PCR-confirmed SARS-CoV-2 infection or an uninfected control (not recorded which). The donor label of this sample is uncertain.

This clonotype came up many times. V usage is TRBV2 and J usage is TRBJ2-3; 7 bases agree with TRBD2. V was pared by 8 bases and J by 0 bases, with 5 bases of the junction left unmatched. Per the germline V gene, CDR1 is SNHLY and CDR2 is FYNNEI. The CDR3 consists of 14 residues. Here the CDR3 DNA reads TGTGCCAGCCCCGAGCGGGGCAGCACAGATACGCAGTATTTT. Residues: CASPERGSTDTQYF. Filled out from reference TRBV2 and TRBJ2-3, the complete variable domain reads EPEVTQTPSHQVTQMGQEVILRCVPISNHLYFYWYRQILGQKVEFLVSFYNNEISEKSEIFDDQFSVERPDGSNFTLKIRSTKLEDSAMYFCASPERGSTDTQYFGPGTRLTVL.

This clonotype came up a few times. This sequence joins TRBV27 and TRBJ1-2, with TRBD1 identical over 8 bases. This CDR3 has 14 amino acids. Germline trimming cut 6 bases from V and 8 bases from J; bases unmatched to any gene: 11. The germline V gene encodes CDR1 MNHEY and CDR2 SMNVEV (reference sequence). CDR3 sequence (DNA): TGTGCCAGCAGCCTCTCGACAGGGGTTCTCGGCTACACCTTC. This codes for CASSLSTGVLGYTF.

This clonotype was recorded many times. The chain recombines TRBV7-9 with TRBJ1-6; D gene ambiguous. V was trimmed by 4 bases and J by 8 bases, leaving 18 bases between them. CDR3 size: 16 residues. CDR1 is SEHNR and CDR2 is FQNEAQ in the germline V gene (reference sequence). The CDR3 DNA sequence: TGTGCCAGCAGCTCGCCCAGACAATCTCTGCATTCACCCCTCCACTTT. This encodes CASSSPRQSLHSPLHF.

This clonotype was found many times. This rearrangement joins TRBV7-2 to TRBJ1-1; D gene ambiguous. The V end was cut by 5 bases, the J end by 7 bases, with 20 bases between. The length of the CDR3 is 15 residues. CDR1 and CDR2 (germline): SGHTA, FQGNSA. Here the CDR3 reads CASSLKGGLEYEAFF. CDR3 nucleotide sequence: TGTGCCAGCAGCCTGAAGGGAGGGTTGGAGTATGAAGCTTTCTTT.

The chain recombines TRBV3-1 with TRBJ2-3; D remains unclear. The CDR3 has 17 amino acids. Trimming stripped 2 bases from V and 0 bases from J, with 15 bases between. The germline gives CDR1 LGHDT, CDR2 YNNKEL (reference sequence). For the CDR3, the DNA is TGTGCCAGCAGCCAATCCTTCACTACTTTTAGCACAGATACGCAGTATTTT. Translation gives CASSQSFTTFSTDTQYF.

This clonotype was recorded a few times. V usage is TRBV12-3 or TRBV12-4 and J usage is TRBJ2-2; D gene uncertain. The CDR3 loop spans 15 amino acids. V lost 6 bases and J lost 4, with 15 bases in between. CDR3 DNA: TGTGCCAGCAGCTCTCGGGCCCCTGGCACCGGGGAGCTGTTTTTT. Protein product: CASSSRAPGTGELFF.

This clonotype was recorded at least ten times. The genes are TRBV27 and TRBJ1-2; D gene ambiguous. Trimming removed 3 bases from V and 0 bases from J, with 14 bases in between. The CDR3 consists of 16 residues. Germline values: CDR1 MNHEY, CDR2 SMNVEV (reference sequence). The CDR3 DNA reads TGTGCCAGCAGTTTCTGGCCCAGAGCGACTAACTATGGCTACACCTTC. This gives the protein CASSFWPRATNYGYTF.

The CDR3 spells CASSERTGFNQPQHF. CDR3 coding DNA: TGTGCCAGCAGTGAGCGGACAGGCTTTAATCAGCCCCAGCATTTT. The V gene is TRBV2, the J gene TRBJ1-5, with 7 bases fitting TRBD1. Looked up from germline, CDR1 is SNHLY and CDR2 is FYNNEI. CDR3 length: 15 amino acids. The V gene end was trimmed by 3 bases and the J gene end by 4 bases; junction bases not matched to a gene: 6.

This clonotype was counted a few times. Here the CDR3 DNA reads TGTGCCAGCACCCCCCCTCGGGGTACGCAGTATTTT. It translates to CASTPPRGTQYF. The gene calls are TRBV28 and TRBJ2-3, with D possibly being TRBD2 (5 bases). Germline CDR1 is MDHEN and CDR2 is SYDVKM. The CDR3 totals 12 residues. V lost 7 bases, J lost 8 bases, and 13 bases lay in between.

This chain links TRBV30 with TRBJ1-1, with D unclear. There are 11 residues in the CDR3. Germline CDR1 GTSNPN, CDR2 SVGIG (reference sequence). V lost 4 bases and J lost 3, with 6 bases in between. DNA for the CDR3: TGTGCCTGGATAGTGGACACTGAAGCTTTCTTT. It encodes CAWIVDTEAFF.

This clonotype came up many times. The genes are TRBV15 and TRBJ1-2, with 9 positions matching TRBD1. The junction had 6 bases not matched to a gene; V was cut back by 3 bases and J by 4 bases. Germline CDR1 is LNHNV and CDR2 is YYDKDF (reference sequence). There are 15 residues in the CDR3. The CDR3 loop reads CATSRGQGGVYGYTF. In DNA, the CDR3 is TGTGCCACCAGCAGGGGACAGGGCGGGGTCTATGGCTACACCTTC. The full variable domain, completed using reference TRBV15 and TRBJ1-2, is DAMVIQNPRYQVTQFGKPVTLSCSQTLNHNVMYWYQQKSSQAPKLLFHYYDKDFNNEADTPDNFQSRRPNTSFCFLDIRSPGLGDTAMYLCATSRGQGGVYGYTFGSGTRLTVV.

V usage is TRBV20-1 and J usage is TRBJ1-1; D is undetermined. V lost 6 bases to trimming and J lost 4 bases, with 12 bases between them. Per the germline V gene, CDR1 is DFQATT and CDR2 is SNEGSKA (reference sequence). The CDR3 sequence is 12 residues long. The CDR3 reads CSAKREGTEAFF. The CDR3 region has the DNA TGCAGTGCGAAGAGGGAGGGCACTGAAGCTTTCTTT.

V gene TRBV14 combines with J gene TRBJ1-2; D unclear. The V and J ends lost 1 base and 2 bases respectively, with 11 bases between them. There are 15 residues in the CDR3. The germline V gene encodes CDR1 SGHDN and CDR2 FVKESK. CDR3 sequence reads: CASSQVSQTNYGYTF. In DNA, the CDR3 is TGTGCCAGCAGCCAAGTCTCACAGACCAACTATGGCTACACCTTC.

This clonotype was detected many times. The CDR3 region is CASSLALAGGVEQFF. CDR3 in DNA: TGTGCCAGCAGTTTAGCGCTAGCGGGGGGTGTTGAGCAGTTCTTC. The chain links TRBV12-3 or TRBV12-4 to TRBJ2-1, with TRBD2 matching 11 bases. The length of the CDR3 is 15 residues. After removal of 0 bases from V and 9 bases from J, the junction contained 4 bases not matched to a gene.

This clonotype was observed at least ten times. V usage is TRBV24-1 and J usage is TRBJ2-5; D might be TRBD1 or TRBD2, each matching 5 bases. The V gene lost 2 bases and the J gene lost 4 bases, with 10 bases spanning the gap. Germline-derived CDR1 and CDR2 are KGHDR and SFDVKD. This CDR3 is 14 amino acids long. Here the CDR3 DNA reads TGTGCCACCAGTGATTGGGACCCGGGAGAGACCCAGTACTTC. It yields the protein CATSDWDPGETQYF.

This sequence joins TRBV12-3 or TRBV12-4 and TRBJ1-3; D is undetermined. The V and J ends lost 9 bases and 0 bases respectively, with 6 bases between them. CDR3 length: 12 residues. CDR3 sequence reads: CARALSGNTIYF. The CDR3 DNA follows: TGTGCCAGGGCCCTCTCTGGAAACACCATATATTTT.

This clonotype was found many times. The chain carries TRBV7-9 and TRBJ2-3; 9 nucleotides match TRBD1. This CDR3 is 15 amino acids long. Losses at the gene ends were 4 bases for V and 4 bases for J; bases not matched to a gene: 6. Germline V lookup: CDR1 SEHNR, CDR2 FQNEAQ (reference sequence). In DNA, the CDR3 is TGTGCCAGCAGCTCCGAGGGACAGGGCGCAGATACGCAGTATTTT. Protein product: CASSSEGQGADTQYF.

This clonotype occurred many times. The chain combines TRBV5-1 with TRBJ2-3; D may be TRBD1 (6 bases). The CDR3 runs to 16 residues. V dropped 0 bases and J dropped 0 bases, with 11 bases sitting between them. From germline, CDR1 is SGHRS and CDR2 YFSETQ. The CDR3 sequence: CASSLEGVVSTDTQYF. Here the CDR3 DNA reads TGCGCCAGCAGCTTGGAGGGGGTCGTTAGCACAGATACGCAGTATTTT.

This clonotype has a handful of counts. The rearrangement links TRBV28 to TRBJ1-5, with D uncertain. This CDR3 region has 13 residues. Looked up from germline, CDR1 is MDHEN and CDR2 is SYDVKM. Trimming removed 5 bases at V and 9 bases at J, with 14 bases between. In nucleotides, the CDR3 is TGTGCCAGCAGTCAGGTCCCCCCATCGCCCCAGCATTTT. Translating gives CASSQVPPSPQHF.